The present T cell receptor beta chain was sequenced within a study of graft-versus-host responses after intestinal transplantation. As for the study in general: Every recipient underwent anti-thymocyte globulin induction, then tacrolimus and steroids for roughly three years.

Intraepithelial and lamina propria lymphocytes were isolated from graft specimens. Assay used: immunoSEQ multiplex PCR; TCRdb lists only in-frame clones, some missing. This sample has 13,000 or so clones, with 74% found just once. The V end was cut by 5 bases, the J end by 2 bases, with 9 bases between. Germline V CDR1 and CDR2: SQVTM, ANQGSEA. This CDR3 region has 13 residues. The receptor comes from a human patient who received an intestinal transplant, so some T cells may come from the graft donor. The sequences come from ileum tissue, collected 16 days after intestinal transplant. J is TRBJ2-2 and V is TRBV29-1; D unresolved. CDR3 nucleotide sequence: TGCAGCGTTATAGCTATAAACACCGGGGAGCTGTTTTTT. Its protein product is CSVIAINTGELFF.